A selection of T cell receptor beta chains follows, all from one sample in a study of shared clonotypes between healthy human individuals. TCRdb keeps only in-frame clones here, not all; method: immunoSEQ multiplex PCR. The sample has some 1 million clones, 75% seen once. The sequencing sample was made of memory CD4+ T cells sorted from blood. These receptors all stem from a young man in good health. The CDR3 runs from the conserved cysteine through the conserved F or W.

CDR3 protein: CASRGAGANVLTF
J gene: TRBJ2-6
V gene: TRBV6-1

CDR3 protein: CASSRWGYGANVLTF
J gene: TRBJ2-6
V gene: TRBV7-2

CDR3 protein: CASSQSVSGTGELFF
J gene: TRBJ2-2
V gene: TRBV11-2

CDR3 protein: CASSRDRDGNTIYF
J gene: TRBJ1-3
V gene: TRBV27

CDR3 protein: CASSSAHGTQYF
J gene: TRBJ2-5
V gene: TRBV11-3

CDR3 protein: CASSYLSGRGFYEQYF
J gene: TRBJ2-7
V gene: TRBV6-5

CDR3 protein: CASTLAPNTGELFF
J gene: TRBJ2-2
V gene: TRBV9

CDR3 protein: CAWINKGQNGYTF
J gene: TRBJ1-2
V gene: TRBV30

CDR3 protein: CASSKLTSEYNEQFF
J gene: TRBJ2-1
V gene: TRBV6-5

CDR3 protein: CASLGPRMNTEAFF
J gene: TRBJ1-1
V gene: TRBV6-1

CDR3 protein: CASSEVRADTQYF
J gene: TRBJ2-3
V gene: TRBV6-1

CDR3 protein: CASSERKGAEKLFF
J gene: TRBJ1-4
V gene: TRBV6-1

CDR3 protein: CASSLGTGVYAFF
J gene: TRBJ1-1
V gene: TRBV11-2

CDR3 protein: CASSLPGQGNNSPLHF
J gene: TRBJ1-6
V gene: TRBV7-3

CDR3 protein: CASSAAGGHSYEQYF
J gene: TRBJ2-7
V gene: TRBV9

CDR3 protein: CASSLSPDLYGYTF
J gene: TRBJ1-2
V gene: TRBV5-1

CDR3 protein: CASRLASTDTQYF
J gene: TRBJ2-3
V gene: TRBV5-4